This TCR beta chain is from a study of OX40 agonist ivuxolimab in advanced cancers. The germline gives CDR1 MGHRA, CDR2 YSYEKL. The CDR3 covers 17 residues. With V trimmed by 4 bases and J by 0 bases, 9 bases remained unmatched. TCRdb's table, derived via immunoSEQ multiplex PCR, lists solely in-frame clones and lacks some. The data show 100,000 to 110,000 clones, about nine tenths seen once. This receptor was taken from an adult with an advanced solid tumor such as melanoma, head and neck, liver or kidney cancer. The rearrangement uses TRBV4-1 and TRBJ2-3; 8 nucleotides line up with TRBD2. This specimen consisted of CD4+ or CD8+ T cells sorted from blood, obtained in a trial of the OX40 agonist ivuxolimab. The CDR3 DNA sequence: TGCGCCAGCAGCCGGTTGGATCCGGGGGGGAGCACAGATACGCAGTATTTT. It specifies CASSRLDPGGSTDTQYF.